One T cell receptor beta chain is described in this entry. The antigen remains undetermined. The time point is: cycle 4 day 1 (C4D1), after around six weeks of nivolumab. Every patient was affected by relapse after autologous stem cell transplantation, while exposure to brentuximab vedotin was not uniform. Patients showed best responses of complete response, partial response or progressive disease. This sample was included in a study of PD-1 blockade in classical Hodgkin lymphoma. General observations from the study: CD4+ TCR diversity climbed significantly by C4D1, unlike CD8+ TCR diversity. Repertoire difference causes, possibly disease activity or prior therapy, remain undefined. For complete responders, baseline diversity was comparable to that of newly diagnosed patients.

Here immunoSEQ multiplex PCR was the method, and the copy in TCRdb shows in-frame clones only, minus some. Here the sample spans about 38,000 clones, 70% to 85% being singletons. CDR1 is SGHTA and CDR2 is FQGNSA in the germline V gene. With 0 bases removed from V and 2 bases from J, the gap between germline ends came to 9 bases. This CDR3 is 15 amino acids long. Sequencing was performed on peripheral blood mononuclear cells (PBMCs), taken before the fourth cycle of nivolumab. V is TRBV7-2 and J is TRBJ2-3; D is uncertain. This clonotype was sampled from a human donor with classical Hodgkin lymphoma. In nucleotides, the CDR3 is TGTGCCAGCAGCTTAGCGGACCGCGCCACAGATACGCAGTATTTT. It translates to CASSLADRATDTQYF. Full variable domain (rest looked up from reference TRBV7-2 and TRBJ2-3): GAGVSQSPSNKVTEKGKDVELRCDPISGHTALYWYRQSLGQGLEFLIYFQGNSAPDKSGLPSDRFSAERTGGSVSTLTIQRTQQEDSAVYLCASSLADRATDTQYFGPGTRLTVL.